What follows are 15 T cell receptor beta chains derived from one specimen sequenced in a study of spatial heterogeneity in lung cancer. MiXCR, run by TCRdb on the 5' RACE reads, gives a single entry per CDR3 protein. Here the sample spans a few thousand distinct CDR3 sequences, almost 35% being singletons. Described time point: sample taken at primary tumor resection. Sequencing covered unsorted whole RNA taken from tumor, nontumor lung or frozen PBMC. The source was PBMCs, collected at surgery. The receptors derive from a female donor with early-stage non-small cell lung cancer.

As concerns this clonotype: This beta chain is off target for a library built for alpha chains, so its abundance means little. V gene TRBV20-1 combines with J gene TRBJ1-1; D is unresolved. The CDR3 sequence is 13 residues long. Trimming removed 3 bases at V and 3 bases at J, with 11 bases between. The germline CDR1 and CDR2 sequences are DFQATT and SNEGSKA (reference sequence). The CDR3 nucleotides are TGCAGTGCTAGCCCCCGACTCGACACTGAAGCTTTCTTT. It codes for CSASPRLDTEAFF.

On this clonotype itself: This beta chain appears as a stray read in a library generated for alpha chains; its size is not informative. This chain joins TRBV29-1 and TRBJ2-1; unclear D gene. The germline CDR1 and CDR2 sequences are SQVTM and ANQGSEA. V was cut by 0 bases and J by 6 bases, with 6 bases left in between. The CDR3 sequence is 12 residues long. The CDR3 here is CSVEDLVNEQFF. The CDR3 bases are TGCAGCGTTGAAGATCTGGTCAATGAGCAGTTCTTC.

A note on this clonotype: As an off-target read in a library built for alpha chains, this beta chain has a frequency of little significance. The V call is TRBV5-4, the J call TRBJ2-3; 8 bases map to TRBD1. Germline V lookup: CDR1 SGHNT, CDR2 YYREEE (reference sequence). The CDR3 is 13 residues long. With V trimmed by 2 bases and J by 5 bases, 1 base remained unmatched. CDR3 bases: TGTGCCAGCAGCTTTGACAGGGGAGATACGCAGTATTTT. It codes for CASSFDRGDTQYF. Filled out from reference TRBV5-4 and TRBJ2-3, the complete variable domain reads ETGVTQSPTHLIKTRGQQVTLRCSSQSGHNTVSWYQQALGQGPQFIFQYYREEENGRGNFPPRFSGLQFPNYSSELNVNALELDDSALYLCASSFDRGDTQYFGPGTRLTVL.

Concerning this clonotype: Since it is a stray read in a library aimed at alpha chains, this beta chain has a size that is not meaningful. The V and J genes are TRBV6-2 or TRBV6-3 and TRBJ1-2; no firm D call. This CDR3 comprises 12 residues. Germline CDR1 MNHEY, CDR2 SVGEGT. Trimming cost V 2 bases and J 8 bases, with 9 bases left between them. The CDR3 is CASSYARVGYTF. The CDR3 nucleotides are TGTGCCAGCAGTTACGCTCGAGTCGGCTACACCTTC.

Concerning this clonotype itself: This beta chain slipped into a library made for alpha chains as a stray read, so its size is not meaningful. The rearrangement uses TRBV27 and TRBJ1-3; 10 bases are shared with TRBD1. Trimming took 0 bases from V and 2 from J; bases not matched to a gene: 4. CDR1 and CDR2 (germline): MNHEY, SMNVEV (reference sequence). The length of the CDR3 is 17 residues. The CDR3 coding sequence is TGTGCCAGCAGTTTATCGGGGACAGGGGTCGCTGGAAACACCATATATTTT. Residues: CASSLSGTGVAGNTIYF.

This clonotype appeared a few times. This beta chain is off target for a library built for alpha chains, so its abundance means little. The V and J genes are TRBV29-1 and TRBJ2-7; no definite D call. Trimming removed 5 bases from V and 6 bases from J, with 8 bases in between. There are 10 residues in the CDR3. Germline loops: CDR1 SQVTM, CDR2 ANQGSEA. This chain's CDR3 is CSVKRPEQYF. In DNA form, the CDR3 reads TGCAGCGTTAAGCGACCCGAGCAGTACTTC.

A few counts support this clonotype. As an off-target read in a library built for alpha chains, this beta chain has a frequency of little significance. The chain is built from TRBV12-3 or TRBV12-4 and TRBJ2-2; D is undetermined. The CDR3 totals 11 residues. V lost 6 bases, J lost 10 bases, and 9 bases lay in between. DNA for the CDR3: TGTGCCAGCAGCGCGGCGCCGGAGCTGTTTTTT. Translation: CASSAAPELFF.

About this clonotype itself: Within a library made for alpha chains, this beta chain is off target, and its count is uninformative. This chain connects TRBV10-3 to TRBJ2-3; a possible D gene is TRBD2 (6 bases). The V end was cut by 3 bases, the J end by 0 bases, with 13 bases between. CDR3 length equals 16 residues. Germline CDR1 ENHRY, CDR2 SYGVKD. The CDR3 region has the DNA TGTGCCATCAGTGACCCGGGGGTCCCTAGCACAGATACGCAGTATTTT. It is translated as CAISDPGVPSTDTQYF.

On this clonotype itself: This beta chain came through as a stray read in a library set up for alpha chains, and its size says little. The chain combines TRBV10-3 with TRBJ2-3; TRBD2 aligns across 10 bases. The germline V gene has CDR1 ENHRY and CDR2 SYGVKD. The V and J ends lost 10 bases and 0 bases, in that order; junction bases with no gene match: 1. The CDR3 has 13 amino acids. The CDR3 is CATTSGSTDTQYF. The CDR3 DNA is TGTGCCACGACTAGCGGGAGCACAGATACGCAGTATTTT.

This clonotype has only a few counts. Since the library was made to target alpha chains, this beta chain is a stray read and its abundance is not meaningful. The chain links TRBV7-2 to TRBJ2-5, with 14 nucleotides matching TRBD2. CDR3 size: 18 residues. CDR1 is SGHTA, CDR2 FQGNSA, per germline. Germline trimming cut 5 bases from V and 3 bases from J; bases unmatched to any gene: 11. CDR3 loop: CASSRSGTSGGFKETQYF. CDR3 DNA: TGTGCCAGCAGCCGCTCCGGGACTAGCGGGGGATTTAAAGAGACCCAGTACTTC.

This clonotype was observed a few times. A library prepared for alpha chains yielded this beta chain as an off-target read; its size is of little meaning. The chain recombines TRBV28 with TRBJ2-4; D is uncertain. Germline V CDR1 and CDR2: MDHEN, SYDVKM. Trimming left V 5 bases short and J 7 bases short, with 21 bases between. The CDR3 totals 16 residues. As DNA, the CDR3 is TGTGCCAGCAGTACCATACCCCCAAAAGTAGGGAACATTCAGTACTTC. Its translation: CASSTIPPKVGNIQYF.

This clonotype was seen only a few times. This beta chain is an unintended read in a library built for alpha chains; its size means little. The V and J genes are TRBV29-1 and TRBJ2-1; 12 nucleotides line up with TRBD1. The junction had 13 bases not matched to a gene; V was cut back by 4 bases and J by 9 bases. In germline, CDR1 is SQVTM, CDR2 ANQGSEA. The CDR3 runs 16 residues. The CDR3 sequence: CSVAPGPGQGAFEQFF. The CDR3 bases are TGCAGCGTTGCCCCTGGGCCGGGACAGGGGGCATTTGAGCAGTTCTTC.

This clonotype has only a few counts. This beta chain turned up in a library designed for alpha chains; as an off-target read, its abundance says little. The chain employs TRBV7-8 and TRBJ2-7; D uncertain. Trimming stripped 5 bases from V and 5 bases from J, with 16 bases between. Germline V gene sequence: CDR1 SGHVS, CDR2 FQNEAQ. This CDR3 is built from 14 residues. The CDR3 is CASSPMTAGHEQYF. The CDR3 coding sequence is TGTGCCAGCAGCCCCATGACGGCAGGCCACGAGCAGTACTTC.

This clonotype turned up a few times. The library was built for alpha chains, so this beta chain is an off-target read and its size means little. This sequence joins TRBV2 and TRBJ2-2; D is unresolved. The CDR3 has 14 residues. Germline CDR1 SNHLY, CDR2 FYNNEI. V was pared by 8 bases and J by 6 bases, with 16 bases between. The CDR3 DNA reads TGTGCCAGCTGGACCCCCCGGCGAGCCGGGGAGCTGTTTTTT. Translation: CASWTPRRAGELFF.

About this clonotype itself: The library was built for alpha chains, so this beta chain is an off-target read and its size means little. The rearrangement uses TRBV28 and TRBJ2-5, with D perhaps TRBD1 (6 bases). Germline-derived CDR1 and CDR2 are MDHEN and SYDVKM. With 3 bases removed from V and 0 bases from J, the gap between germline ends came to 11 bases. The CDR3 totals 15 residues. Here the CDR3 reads CASSFSTGYQETQYF. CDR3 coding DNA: TGTGCCAGCAGTTTCTCCACAGGGTACCAAGAGACCCAGTACTTC.